The present T cell receptor (beta chain) was sequenced within a study of CD4 T cells in relation to SARS-CoV-2 and coronaviruses. Study conclusions and caveats: Memory recall responses, not primary responses primed in culture, are what the assay detects. This crossreactivity analysis covered spike protein alone, no other viral proteins. In around 60% of donors, memory CD4+ clonotypes crossrecognized SARS-CoV-2 and at least one common cold coronavirus spike.

Regarding this clone: Antigen specificity is unknown.

This table comes from immunoSEQ multiplex PCR, and its TCRdb copy is limited to in-frame clones, with some not included. The profile shows tens of thousands of clones, roughly 85% of them singletons. CDR1 and CDR2 from the germline V gene are MDHEN and SYDVKM. The V segment lost 5 bases and the J segment 5 bases; nucleotides outside the gene matches: 14. The length of the CDR3 is 16 residues. The sample taken for sequencing was memory CD4+ T cells from PBMCs. The TCR originated in an adult with COVID-19. V and J are TRBV28 and TRBJ1-2; 7 positions agree with TRBD1. The CDR3 coding sequence is TGTGCCAGCAGTGAAATCCATGGACAGGCGCGGTATGGCTACACCTTC. Its translation: CASSEIHGQARYGYTF.